This section outlines one T cell receptor (beta chain) sequence together with its context. What it recognizes is unknown. CDR3 length: 14 amino acids. The germline CDR1 and CDR2 sequences are SGHRS and YFSETQ. V dropped 0 bases and J dropped 5 bases, with 11 bases sitting between them. The sample comes from a study of cytomegalovirus exposure and HLA in healthy donors. The PCR made use of 60 Vbeta and 13 Jbeta primers. This table comes from immunoSEQ multiplex PCR, and its TCRdb copy is limited to in-frame clones, with some not included. There are about 150,000 clones in the sample; about four fifths occur only once, and around 2.8% lies in the top ten. Broader study findings: Among TCR beta chains, those listed as cytomegalovirus-associated numbered fewer than 200. Three CMV-associated chains proved CMV antigen-specific in vitro. On later analysis, the bulk of CMV-associated TCR beta chains appeared to be HLA-restricted.

This chain connects TRBV5-1 to TRBJ1-2, with unresolved D. This sequence originates from a man between 18 and 35 years old in good health and CMV-seronegative. Sequenced: PBMCs. The CDR3 region is CASSLGQAHYGYTF. The CDR3 DNA follows: TGCGCCAGCAGCTTGGGGCAGGCACATTATGGCTACACCTTC.